What follows are 30 T cell receptor beta chains derived from one specimen sequenced in a study of blood T cell repertoires in COVID-19. Sequenced by immunoSEQ multiplex PCR; TCRdb stores in-frame clones only, minus some. The table lists about 55,000 clones, 90% of them singletons. The material sequenced was peripheral blood. These receptors were taken from a human donor with active COVID-19. The donor label of this sample is uncertain.

This clone has a handful of counts. The J gene is TRBJ1-5, the V gene TRBV28; 8 bases are shared with TRBD1. The CDR3 totals 15 residues. Germline assignment: CDR1 MDHEN and CDR2 SYDVKM. V was pared by 2 bases and J by 5 bases, with 5 bases of the junction left unmatched. The CDR3, as DNA: TGTGCCAGCAGTTTACAGGGGGCGCCCCATCAGCCCCAGCATTTT. As protein: CASSLQGAPHQPQHF. The entire variable domain, with the rest obtained from reference TRBV28 and TRBJ1-5, is as follows: DVKVTQSSRYLVKRTGEKVFLECVQDMDHENMFWYRQDPGLGLRLIYFSYDVKMKEKGDIPEGYSVSREKKERFSLILESASTNQTSMYLCASSLQGAPHQPQHFGDGTRLSIL.

The chain recombines TRBV19 with TRBJ2-5, with 16 positions matching TRBD2. The CDR3 spans 18 residues. Germline V gene sequence: CDR1 LNHDA, CDR2 SQIVND (reference sequence). J lost 2 bases, V lost 4 bases, and 7 bases had no gene match. The CDR3 region has the DNA TGTGCCAGTAGTAGGCGTGGGACTAGCGGGGGGGGACAAGAGACCCAGTACTTC. The encoded protein is CASSRRGTSGGGQETQYF.

This sequence joins TRBV5-1 and TRBJ2-3; D is perhaps TRBD1 (5 bases). V lost 4 bases to trimming and J lost 0 bases, with 12 bases between them. Germline CDR1 SGHRS, CDR2 YFSETQ. The CDR3 covers 15 residues. The CDR3: CASSPGISSTDTQYF. The CDR3 bases are TGCGCCAGCAGCCCAGGGATTTCTAGCACAGATACGCAGTATTTT.

The table lists this clone with a count of one. The V and J genes are TRBV18 and TRBJ2-3, with D uncertain. This CDR3 contains 13 residues. The germline CDR1 and CDR2 sequences are KGHSH and LQKENI. With 2 bases removed from V and 2 bases from J, the gap between germline ends came to 5 bases. CDR3 region: CASSPVSTDTQYF. The DNA for the CDR3 is TGTGCCAGCTCACCAGTCTCCACAGATACGCAGTATTTT.

This chain joins TRBV9 and TRBJ2-1; 9 nucleotides line up with TRBD2. Germline trimming cut 0 bases from V and 4 bases from J; bases unmatched to any gene: 5. Germline values: CDR1 SGDLS, CDR2 YYNGEE. CDR3 length: 16 residues. The CDR3 reads CASSVGGGGVYNEQFF. CDR3 nucleotide sequence: TGTGCCAGCAGCGTAGGTGGCGGGGGGGTGTACAATGAGCAGTTCTTC.

This clone was detected only once. The rearrangement uses TRBV10-1 and TRBJ2-2; 9 nucleotides align to TRBD2. The CDR3 loop spans 16 amino acids. Germline V gene data show CDR1 as WNHNN and CDR2 as SYGVQD (reference sequence). V gave up 4 bases and J gave up 6 bases; unmatched junction bases: 9. Written as DNA, the CDR3 is TGCGCCAGCAGTGGAGGGGCTAGCGGGATGGCCGGGGAGCTGTTTTTT. Translating gives CASSGGASGMAGELFF.

The V and J genes are TRBV29-1 and TRBJ2-3, with D unclear. From germline, CDR1 is SQVTM and CDR2 ANQGSEA. Trimming took off 4 bases at V and 3 bases at J, with 11 bases between the two ends. The CDR3 is made up of 13 amino acids. The CDR3 nucleotides read TGCAGCGTTGTAGTGAAACCGACAGATACGCAGTATTTT. Its translation is CSVVVKPTDTQYF.

The chain joins TRBV11-2 to TRBJ2-5, with 10 positions matching TRBD2. CDR3 size: 20 residues. Germline CDR1 SGHAT, CDR2 FQNNGV. V lost 0 bases to trimming and J lost 5 bases; unmatched junction nucleotides: 18. The CDR3 nucleotides read TGTGCCAGCAGCTTAGATTATTGGCTAGCGGGAGATGGGGCCCGGGAGACCCAGTACTTC. Amino acid sequence: CASSLDYWLAGDGARETQYF. The variable domain in full, completed from reference TRBV11-2 and TRBJ2-5, reads EAGVAQSPRYKIIEKRQSVAFWCNPISGHATLYWYQQILGQGPKLLIQFQNNGVVDDSQLPKDRFSAERLKGVDSTLKIQPAKLEDSAVYLCASSLDYWLAGDGARETQYFGPGTRLLVL.

The chain carries TRBV9 and TRBJ2-5; 7 bases are a match to TRBD2. Germline CDR1 is SGDLS and CDR2 is YYNGEE. With V trimmed by 3 bases and J by 4 bases, 6 bases remained unmatched. The CDR3 consists of 14 residues. The CDR3 coding sequence is TGTGCCAGCAGCGCTAGCGGTCTTAGAGAGACCCAGTACTTC. Its translation: CASSASGLRETQYF.

V is TRBV2 and J is TRBJ2-2; 9 nucleotides align to TRBD1. Germline V gives CDR1 SNHLY, CDR2 FYNNEI. The CDR3 runs to 15 residues. Trimming at V came to 5 bases and at J to 5 bases, leaving 6 bases not matched to a gene. The CDR3 is CASSYMGQGTGELFF. The CDR3, as DNA: TGTGCCAGCAGTTACATGGGACAGGGAACCGGGGAGCTGTTTTTT.

J is TRBJ2-1 and V is TRBV11-3; maybe TRBD2 (6 bases). This CDR3 contains 16 residues. V lost 5 bases to trimming and J lost 2 bases, with 16 bases between them. The germline gives CDR1 SGHNT, CDR2 YENEEA. CDR3 region: CASSPDRELAYNEQFF. CDR3 DNA sequence: TGTGCCAGCAGCCCAGACCGGGAGTTAGCCTACAATGAGCAGTTCTTC.

The chain combines TRBV12-3 or TRBV12-4 with TRBJ1-1; 10 nucleotides agree with TRBD1. This CDR3 is built from 13 residues. J gave up 11 bases and V 5 bases, and 8 bases lay outside the gene matches. Here the CDR3 DNA reads TGTGCCAGCAGTCCAGGGACAGGGGCAACGGCTTTCTTT. Its protein product is CASSPGTGATAFF.

The chain recombines TRBV9 with TRBJ2-7; no clear D gene. Germline CDR1 is SGDLS and CDR2 is YYNGEE. The germline V and J ends were trimmed by 7 bases and 5 bases, with 4 bases remaining between them. This CDR3 spans 9 amino acids. CDR3 in DNA: TGTGCCAGCGCAGACGAGCAGTACGTC. Protein: CASADEQYV.

V gene TRBV5-1 combines with J gene TRBJ2-1; 8 nucleotides agree with TRBD1. Germline trimming cut 5 bases from V and 4 bases from J; bases unmatched to any gene: 5. Germline lookup yields CDR1 SGHRS and CDR2 YFSETQ. The CDR3 sequence is 14 residues long. As DNA, the CDR3 is TGCGCCAGCAGACAACAGGGGGTGTACAATGAGCAGTTCTTC. Translation: CASRQQGVYNEQFF.

The genes are TRBV7-2 and TRBJ1-6; D is undetermined. V was clipped by 5 bases and J by 7 bases, with 15 bases between them. The CDR3 is 15 residues long. The germline V gene encodes CDR1 SGHTA and CDR2 FQGNSA. The chain's CDR3 is CASSPTTIRNSPLHF. The CDR3, as DNA: TGTGCCAGCAGCCCAACGACAATTCGCAATTCACCCCTCCACTTT. Complete variable domain (other parts from reference TRBV7-2 and TRBJ1-6): GAGVSQSPSNKVTEKGKDVELRCDPISGHTALYWYRQSLGQGLEFLIYFQGNSAPDKSGLPSDRFSAERTGGSVSTLTIQRTQQEDSAVYLCASSPTTIRNSPLHFGNGTRLTVT.

V and J are TRBV27 and TRBJ2-1, with D possibly TRBD1 on 5 matching bases. Germline V gives CDR1 MNHEY, CDR2 SMNVEV (reference sequence). Between the trimmed V and J ends, which lost 5 bases and 5 bases, there was a span of 13 bases. CDR3 length equals 14 residues. The CDR3 loop is CASSPQGLDNEQFF. The CDR3 nucleotides are TGTGCCAGCAGTCCTCAGGGTCTTGACAATGAGCAGTTCTTC.

V is TRBV11-2 and J is TRBJ1-1, with TRBD1 matching over 8 bases. CDR1 and CDR2 from the germline V gene are SGHAT and FQNNGV. The CDR3 has 17 residues. The V segment lost 4 bases and the J segment 6 bases; nucleotides outside the gene matches: 16. This CDR3 reads CASSYAPRGQAAAEAFF. CDR3 nucleotide sequence: TGTGCCAGCAGCTACGCCCCGAGGGGACAGGCGGCGGCTGAAGCTTTCTTT.

This chain joins TRBV12-1 and TRBJ2-7; TRBD1 is taken as the D call from the table, unchecked against the DNA. TRBV12-1 represents a pseudogene. The CDR3 consists of 17 residues. The CDR3: CASSLTAGQGLNYEQYV. For the CDR3, the DNA is TGTGCCAGCAGCCTCACAGCCGGACAGGGGCTGAACTACGAGCAGTACGTC.

This clone occurred once. The genes are TRBV6-5 and TRBJ2-5, with 14 bases identical to TRBD2. V trimming: 6 bases; J trimming: 6 bases; junction bases outside the gene matches: 6. Germline V gene sequence: CDR1 MNHEY, CDR2 SVGAGI. The CDR3 length is 15 residues. The CDR3 reads CASSSTSGRAKTQYF. The CDR3 DNA reads TGTGCCAGCAGCTCGACTAGCGGGAGGGCTAAGACCCAGTACTTC.

The chain combines TRBV11-2 with TRBJ1-2, with unresolved D. CDR3 length equals 12 residues. Germline V gene lookup returns CDR1 SGHAT and CDR2 FQNNGV. V was cut by 4 bases and J by 5 bases, with 8 bases left in between. The CDR3 DNA follows: TGTGCCAGCAGCTCCTCCTCTTATGGCTACACCTTC. Its translation is CASSSSSYGYTF.

The chain uses TRBV6-1 and TRBJ1-5, with 7 bases aligning to TRBD1. CDR1 and CDR2 (germline): MNHNS, SASEGT. The CDR3 loop spans 20 amino acids. With 1 base clipped from V and 0 bases from J, the junction kept 15 bases outside the gene matches. Written as DNA, the CDR3 is TGTGCCAGCAGTGAAGATGGGTGGGGGACAGACTTCTATAGCAATCAGCCCCAGCATTTT. Translated: CASSEDGWGTDFYSNQPQHF.

The chain is built from TRBV9 and TRBJ1-2; a weak D match, TRBD1 (6 bases). This CDR3 spans 14 amino acids. Germline assignment: CDR1 SGDLS and CDR2 YYNGEE. V was clipped by 6 bases and J by 4 bases, with 16 bases between them. The CDR3 loop is CASTRDTAGYGYTF. DNA for the CDR3: TGTGCCAGCACCCGGGACACGGCAGGCTATGGCTACACCTTC.

The chain joins TRBV5-8 to TRBJ2-3; 7 positions agree with TRBD2. Losses at the gene ends were 4 bases for V and 2 bases for J; bases not matched to a gene: 10. Germline assignment: CDR1 SGHTS and CDR2 YDEGEE. The CDR3 is 16 residues long. CDR3 coding DNA: TGTGCCAGCAGCGACATGGGGGGGATTTACACAGATACGCAGTATTTT. It translates to CASSDMGGIYTDTQYF.

The chain has TRBV11-3 and TRBJ2-1; possibly TRBD2 for D (6 bases). The CDR3 totals 15 residues. Germline loops: CDR1 SGHNT, CDR2 YENEEA. Trimming stripped 7 bases from V and 7 bases from J, with 20 bases between. The CDR3 protein is CASICPEGRGNEQFF. The DNA of the CDR3 is TGTGCCAGCATCTGTCCGGAGGGCCGGGGAAATGAGCAGTTCTTC.

This clone is a singleton in its sample. The chain links TRBV4-1 to TRBJ2-1; 7 nucleotides line up with TRBD2. Germline CDR1 reads MGHRA; CDR2 reads YSYEKL. The CDR3 covers 16 residues. Unmatched junction bases numbered 7, after V lost 1 base and J lost 4 bases. The CDR3 region has the DNA TGCGCCAGCAGCCAAGCCAGGCTAGCGGAATACAATGAGCAGTTCTTC. Translating it yields CASSQARLAEYNEQFF.

V usage is TRBV19 and J usage is TRBJ2-5; maybe TRBD1 (5 bases). Trimming stripped 5 bases from V and 3 bases from J, with 10 bases between. Per germline, CDR1 LNHDA and CDR2 SQIVND (reference sequence). This CDR3 region has 13 residues. Written as DNA, the CDR3 is TGTGCCAGTAGTGGGGCGTGGGAAGAGACCCAGTACTTC. This sequence encodes CASSGAWEETQYF.

The chain is built from TRBV12-3 or TRBV12-4 and TRBJ2-3, with TRBD1 matching over 8 bases. J was trimmed by 4 bases and V by 4 bases; bases with no gene match: 1. The CDR3 covers 13 residues. This CDR3 is CASSSDRADTQYF. CDR3 DNA: TGTGCCAGCAGTTCGGACAGGGCAGATACGCAGTATTTT.

The rearrangement links TRBV27 to TRBJ1-6, with no clear D. CDR1 is MNHEY, CDR2 SMNVEV, per germline (reference sequence). With 8 bases removed from V and 9 bases from J, the gap between germline ends came to 20 bases. There are 15 residues in the CDR3. The CDR3 DNA is TGTGCCAGCCGCCCCAAGGCACCCGGGAGTTCACCCCTCCACTTT. Translation gives CASRPKAPGSSPLHF.

J is TRBJ2-5 and V is TRBV7-9, with D possibly being TRBD1 (5 bases). The CDR3 is 14 residues long. The V end lost 6 bases, the J end lost 2 bases, and 13 bases lay between the germline ends. Germline CDR1 reads SEHNR; CDR2 reads FQNEAQ (reference sequence). DNA for the CDR3: TGTGCCAGCAGTTCTGGGGCTACTCAAGAGACCCAGTACTTC. Translation: CASSSGATQETQYF. The entire variable domain, with the rest obtained from reference TRBV7-9 and TRBJ2-5, is as follows: DTGVSQNPRHKITKRGQNVTFRCDPISEHNRLYWYRQTLGQGPEFLTYFQNEAQLEKSRLLSDRFSAERPKGSFSTLEIQRTEQGDSAMYLCASSSGATQETQYFGPGTRLLVL.

The chain uses TRBV6-5 and TRBJ1-3; 9 nucleotides line up with TRBD1. J was trimmed by 2 bases and V by 5 bases; bases with no gene match: 4. CDR3 length: 15 residues. Germline CDR1 MNHEY, CDR2 SVGAGI. This CDR3 reads CASSRRDRAGNTIYF. CDR3 bases: TGTGCCAGCAGTCGCCGGGACAGGGCTGGAAACACCATATATTTT.